This T cell receptor (beta chain) was sequenced in a study of early T cells in non-severe SARS-CoV-2 infection (dated by TCRdb to the early 2020s). Background for the entire study: Bulk RNA from unsorted whole blood was used for TCR sequencing, so alpha and beta chains could not be paired. What the study reported, not specific to this receptor: VDJdb matching was skewed toward anti-spike CD8 responses and likely underestimated virus-specific expansions, missing private and CD4 specificities.

Including the terminal cysteine and phenylalanine, the CDR3 comprises 14 residues. The kept DNA is CDR3 alone, 42 bases in frame from the first base. V and J lose 7 bases and 5 bases, and a span of 18 bases separates them. From the germline V gene (reference sequence), CDR1 is MNHEY and CDR2 is SMNVEV. Library preparation employed 5' RACE. The sample was run on a NextSeq 500. Unique molecular identifiers were attached to individual cDNA molecules in the TCR library protocol so that sequencing error and PCR bias could be corrected. Sequencing covered both TCR alpha and beta chains, and within each sample the abundances of alpha and beta sequences were tightly co-correlated. The study's own analysis went as follows. V gene, J gene and CDR3 annotation of TCR sequences was performed with Decombinator V4. Expanded TCRs were defined as changing significantly between any two time points under a Poisson model with p below 0.0001. TCR abundances were normalised to the total number of TCRs sequenced per sample and were expressed as counts per million. TRAV1-2 paired with TRAJ12, TRAJ20 or TRAJ33 defined MAIT TCRs, while TRAV10 paired with TRAJ18 defined iNKT TCRs. VDJdb, accessed on 1 November 2021, was searched for TCRs annotated for CMV, EBV and SARS-CoV-2, and TCRs annotated for more than one antigen were excluded. TCRdb reanalyzed the raw reads on its own, using fastp at Q25 for trimming and MiXCR for clone calling, and kept in-frame beta chains. Identical CDR3 protein sequences are pooled into one entry, listed with their most common genes and DNA. These V and J calls derive from TCRdb rather than the authors' analysis. The sample table lists over 95,000 distinct CDR3 sequences, 16% of them with a count of one. Of the sample, 1.3% falls within the top ten clones.

Note on this clonotype: Its binding antigen is unknown. The sample holds no much larger clone one base away, and base qualities are not on file.

This was a case-control study nested in a cohort of healthcare workers in London, UK, who had nasopharyngeal swab PCR tests and blood samples taken every week. Healthcare workers were recruited between 23 and 31 March 2020, during the week of the UK lockdown, and were followed weekly for up to about 16 weeks. This receptor chain uses TRBV27 and TRBJ2-7; the D gene assignment is ambiguous. Sequencing used whole blood. This receptor was obtained from an adult who was a healthcare worker with PCR-confirmed SARS-CoV-2 infection or an uninfected control (not recorded which). For the CDR3, the sequence is CASTPQDRFDEQYF. The DNA is as follows: TGTGCCAGCACACCCCAGGACCGTTTTGACGAGCAGTACTTC.